The 28 T cell receptor beta chains in this list originate from one sample, sequenced in a study of memory CD4+ T cells and cytomegalovirus serostatus (dated by TCRdb to between 2017 and 2020). Library prep was done by the immunoSEQ multiplex PCR assay. Held by TCRdb, this immuneACCESS table contains in-frame sequences only and omits some clones. Under half of the omission traces to an unresolved V gene where checked; the cause of the rest is unknown. This sample comprises 50,000 to 60,000 clones, approximately 80% of them detected only once. Jointly, the top ten make up about 1.3% of the sample. A FACSAria II was used to sort memory CD4+ T cells, defined as single viable CD3+CD4+CD8-CD45RO+ cells. Specimen: memory CD4+ T cells from blood. These receptor sequences come from an adult in good health and CMV-seropositive.

CDR3 protein: CASSYSGLRSPLHF. CDR3 in DNA: TGTGCCAGCAGTTACTCGGGGTTACGATCACCCCTCCACTTT. V is TRBV6-5 and J is TRBJ1-6; D ambiguous. V lost 0 bases to trimming and J lost 10 bases, with 10 bases between them. The CDR3 is made up of 14 amino acids. CDR1 and CDR2 from the germline V gene are MNHEY and SVGAGI.

This chain links TRBV6-5 with TRBJ1-3; maybe TRBD1 (5 bases). CDR1 and CDR2 from the germline V gene are MNHEY and SVGAGI. Trimming cost V 5 bases and J 0 bases, with 11 bases left between them. The CDR3 has 15 residues. The CDR3 reads CASSMGVYSGNTIYF. The CDR3 DNA reads as TGTGCCAGCAGTATGGGGGTGTACTCTGGAAACACCATATATTTT.

The CDR3 sequence is CASSIDPRGLTDTQYF. The CDR3, as DNA: TGTGCCAGTAGTATAGATCCCAGGGGGCTCACAGATACGCAGTATTTT. This chain uses TRBV19 with TRBJ2-3; TRBD1 matches 8 bases. After removal of 0 bases from V and 2 bases from J, the junction contained 4 bases not matched to a gene. Germline V gene data show CDR1 as LNHDA and CDR2 as SQIVND (reference sequence). The CDR3 has 16 residues. Variable domain in full (rest from reference TRBV19 and TRBJ2-3): DGGITQSPKYLFRKEGQNVTLSCEQNLNHDAMYWYRQDPGQGLRLIYYSQIVNDFQKGDIAEGYSVSREKKESFPLTVTSAQKNPTAFYLCASSIDPRGLTDTQYFGPGTRLTVL.

J is TRBJ2-1 and V is TRBV5-4; 7 nucleotides match TRBD1. J was trimmed by 7 bases and V by 4 bases; bases with no gene match: 5. CDR1 SGHNT and CDR2 YYREEE come from the germline V gene (reference sequence). CDR3 length: 13 amino acids. CDR3 sequence (DNA): TGTGCCAGCAGCGGGGGACAGAGAAATGAGCAGTTCTTC. It specifies CASSGGQRNEQFF.

The chain joins TRBV18 to TRBJ2-7; TRBD2 agrees at 10 bases. CDR3 length: 16 residues. V was clipped by 6 bases and J by 4 bases; unmatched bases: 12. The germline V gene has CDR1 KGHSH and CDR2 LQKENI. Written as DNA, the CDR3 is TGTGCCAGCTCCCCTCCGGGGCTAGCGGGAGCGTACGAGCAGTACTTC. Translation gives CASSPPGLAGAYEQYF.

A single count supports this clone. The V gene is TRBV6-1, the J gene TRBJ2-7, with D unclear. The CDR3 has 11 residues. V dropped 5 bases and J dropped 3 bases, with 5 bases sitting between them. Looked up from germline, CDR1 is MNHNS and CDR2 is SASEGT. CDR3 DNA: TGTGCCAGCAGTAGCTACTACGAGCAGTACTTC. Its translation is CASSSYYEQYF.

About this clone itself: A junction boundary mismatches the germline segment, possibly from a read error. This chain connects TRBV6-5 to TRBJ1-2, with D maybe TRBD1 (5 bases). CDR1 and CDR2 from the germline V gene are MNHEY and SVGAGI. The CDR3 has 13 residues. The CDR3 bases are TGTGCCATCAGTGAGAATGGGGGCTATGGCTACACCTTC. It specifies CAISENGGYGYTF.

The V and J genes are TRBV5-1 and TRBJ1-5; D possibly corresponds to TRBD1 (5 bases). V lost 7 bases to trimming and J lost 2 bases, with 13 bases between them. CDR1 is SGHRS and CDR2 is YFSETQ in the germline V gene. There are 14 residues in the CDR3. The chain's CDR3 is CASQRGTGNQPQHF. As DNA, the CDR3 is TGCGCCAGCCAAAGGGGAACGGGCAATCAGCCCCAGCATTTT.

This rearrangement joins TRBV6-6 to TRBJ1-5, with D possibly TRBD1 on 5 matching bases. Germline CDR1 MNHNY, CDR2 SVGAGI (reference sequence). V gave up 4 bases and J gave up 2 bases, with 12 bases separating them. The length of the CDR3 is 15 residues. The CDR3 region is CASSSPGSGNQPQHF. DNA of the CDR3: TGTGCCAGCAGTTCTCCAGGGTCGGGCAATCAGCCCCAGCATTTT.

The rearrangement uses TRBV28 and TRBJ1-5; unclear D gene. V shed 4 bases and J shed 4 bases, with 17 bases lying between them. The CDR3 is 16 residues long. Germline loops: CDR1 MDHEN, CDR2 SYDVKM. The CDR3 reads CASSSWRLHENQPQHF. CDR3 nucleotide sequence: TGTGCCAGCAGTTCTTGGAGGCTTCACGAGAATCAGCCCCAGCATTTT.

The CDR3 reads CASGPARVGAYEQYF. The CDR3 DNA is TGTGCTAGTGGCCCAGCACGGGTCGGAGCCTACGAGCAGTACTTC. J is TRBJ2-7 and V is TRBV12-5; no reliable D call. Trimming removed 6 bases at V and 2 bases at J, with 17 bases between. CDR3 size: 15 residues. Germline V CDR1 and CDR2: LGHNT, FRNRAP.

V gene TRBV2 combines with J gene TRBJ2-7; D not resolved. CDR1 is SNHLY and CDR2 is FYNNEI in the germline V gene. Deletions cut 5 bases from V and 2 bases from J, with 10 bases between. This CDR3 is built from 13 residues. The CDR3 nucleotides read TGTGCCAGCAGTCTACGGAAAGCCTACGAGCAGTACTTC. Its protein is CASSLRKAYEQYF. Looking up the rest from reference TRBV2 and TRBJ2-7 gives the full variable domain: EPEVTQTPSHQVTQMGQEVILRCVPISNHLYFYWYRQILGQKVEFLVSFYNNEISEKSEIFDDQFSVERPDGSNFTLKIRSTKLEDSAMYFCASSLRKAYEQYFGPGTRLTVT.

The chain recombines TRBV14 with TRBJ2-2, with D possibly matching TRBD1 (6 bases). This CDR3 is 16 amino acids long. CDR1 and CDR2 (germline): SGHDN, FVKESK. The V gene lost 2 bases and the J gene lost 4 bases, with 14 bases spanning the gap. The CDR3 loop is CASSQTTGDFTGELFF. As DNA, the CDR3 is TGTGCCAGCAGCCAAACGACAGGAGATTTCACCGGGGAGCTGTTTTTT.

The CDR3 nucleotides are TGTGCGGTCCAGGGGCTAGAACCGACCGGGGAGCTGTTTTTT. Translating gives CAVQGLEPTGELFF. The J gene is TRBJ2-2, the V gene TRBV5-4; maybe TRBD1 (6 bases). The CDR3 sequence is 14 residues long. The germline CDR1 and CDR2 sequences are SGHNT and YYREEE (reference sequence).

The chain has TRBV28 and TRBJ1-4; unclear D gene. The CDR3 has 16 residues. Germline V lookup: CDR1 MDHEN, CDR2 SYDVKM. V lost 4 bases, J lost 5 bases, and 17 bases lay in between. CDR3 sequence (DNA): TGTGCCAGCAGTTCACCACGGGTCCTTGGGAATGAAAAACTGTTTTTT. This codes for CASSSPRVLGNEKLFF.

The chain uses TRBV29-1 and TRBJ2-2, with a weak D call TRBD1 (6 bases). V lost 7 bases and J lost 0, with 18 bases in between. CDR1 is SQVTM and CDR2 is ANQGSEA in the germline V gene. This CDR3 is 16 amino acids long. The CDR3 is CSGPGMGDTNTGELFF. The CDR3 coding sequence is TGCAGCGGCCCGGGGATGGGGGACACGAACACCGGGGAGCTGTTTTTT.

The rearrangement uses TRBV5-5 and TRBJ2-7, with D tentatively TRBD1 (5 bases). Germline V gene sequence: CDR1 SGHKS, CDR2 YYEKEE (reference sequence). The CDR3 length is 14 residues. Deletions cut 0 bases from V and 0 bases from J, with 7 bases between. Written as DNA, the CDR3 is TGTGCCAGCAGCTTGGGGGGCAGCTCCTACGAGCAGTACTTC. Residues: CASSLGGSSYEQYF.

The rearrangement joins TRBV7-9 to TRBJ2-7; D may be TRBD1 or TRBD2 (6 bases each). CDR3 length equals 15 residues. Germline assignment: CDR1 SEHNR and CDR2 FQNEAQ (reference sequence). Trimming pared 4 bases from V and 1 base from J, leaving 14 bases between. This CDR3 is CASSSTGTGSYEQYF. CDR3 bases: TGTGCCAGCAGCTCCACAGGGACTGGATCCTACGAGCAGTACTTC.

The J gene is TRBJ1-2, the V gene TRBV19, with TRBD1 matching over 10 bases. V was clipped by 6 bases and J by 5 bases; unmatched bases: 3. The CDR3 is 13 residues long. The germline V gene encodes CDR1 LNHDA and CDR2 SQIVND (reference sequence). The CDR3 spells CASRPGQGYGYTF. The DNA of the CDR3 is TGTGCCAGTAGGCCGGGACAGGGGTATGGCTACACCTTC.

This chain uses TRBV6-1 with TRBJ2-5, with no clear D. Per the germline V gene, CDR1 is MNHNS and CDR2 is SASEGT. The CDR3 has 15 amino acids. The V end lost 8 bases, the J end lost 1 base, and 17 bases lay between the germline ends. The CDR3 loop is CASGRTLPSQETQYF. CDR3 coding DNA: TGTGCCAGCGGCAGAACCCTACCGTCCCAAGAGACCCAGTACTTC.

The chain recombines TRBV6-5 with TRBJ1-1, with no clear D. Germline V gene data show CDR1 as MNHEY and CDR2 as SVGAGI. The CDR3 consists of 13 residues. V was clipped by 8 bases and J by 1 base, with 11 bases between them. CDR3 in DNA: TGTGCCAGCGCCCCGCGGGGGAACACTGAAGCTTTCTTT. Its protein product is CASAPRGNTEAFF.

The V gene is TRBV4-2, the J gene TRBJ2-1; possible D gene TRBD2, 5 bases. V was pared by 5 bases and J by 2 bases, with 13 bases between. This CDR3 spans 15 amino acids. CDR1 LGHNA and CDR2 YNFKEQ come from the germline V gene. The CDR3 nucleotides read TGTGCCAGCAGCTATAGCGCTGTGACCTACAATGAGCAGTTCTTC. This sequence encodes CASSYSAVTYNEQFF.

J is TRBJ2-7 and V is TRBV5-1; D is unclear. V was cut by 4 bases and J by 1 base, with 12 bases left in between. The CDR3 contains 14 residues. The V gene's germline CDR1 is SGHRS and CDR2 YFSETQ. CDR3 amino acids: CASSVRETSYEQYF. In DNA, the CDR3 is TGCGCCAGCAGCGTAAGGGAAACTTCCTACGAGCAGTACTTC.

The gene calls are TRBV28 and TRBJ2-7; 10 nucleotides align to TRBD1. There are 15 residues in the CDR3. From germline, CDR1 is MDHEN and CDR2 SYDVKM. The trim removed 6 bases at V and 5 bases at J, leaving 10 bases unmatched. CDR3 DNA: TGTGCCAGCAGACGCCGGGACAGGGGAGGAAACGAGCAGTACTTC. This codes for CASRRRDRGGNEQYF.

The chain uses TRBV2 and TRBJ1-2; D remains ambiguous. CDR1 SNHLY and CDR2 FYNNEI come from the germline V gene. The CDR3 runs 13 residues. Trimming stripped 0 bases from V and 5 bases from J, with 7 bases between. The CDR3 here is CASSEAGSYGYTF. In DNA form, the CDR3 reads TGTGCCAGCAGTGAAGCTGGCAGTTATGGCTACACCTTC.

This chain connects TRBV10-1 to TRBJ1-6, with D perhaps matching TRBD1 (5 bases). CDR1 and CDR2 from the germline V gene are WNHNN and SYGVQD (reference sequence). The CDR3 has 13 residues. V shed 6 bases and J shed 7 bases, with 10 bases lying between them. The CDR3 spells CASSRDGNSPLHF. DNA of the CDR3: TGCGCCAGCAGCCGGGACGGGAATTCACCCCTCCACTTT.

The V gene is TRBV27, the J gene TRBJ1-6, with D perhaps matching TRBD1 (5 bases). Per the germline V gene, CDR1 is MNHEY and CDR2 is SMNVEV (reference sequence). The CDR3 extends over 15 amino acids. V lost 7 bases and J lost 2, with 12 bases in between. The CDR3 DNA reads TGTGCCAGCAAATACAGGAGTCCCTATAATTCACCCCTCCACTTT. It yields the protein CASKYRSPYNSPLHF.

The chain recombines TRBV2 with TRBJ2-3; TRBD2 matches 8 bases. The CDR3 runs 16 residues. Germline V gene sequence: CDR1 SNHLY, CDR2 FYNNEI. The V segment lost 6 bases and the J segment 5 bases; nucleotides outside the gene matches: 13. CDR3 in amino acids: CASRDSLAVWGDTQYF. CDR3 nucleotide sequence: TGTGCCAGCAGGGATTCACTAGCGGTGTGGGGAGATACGCAGTATTTT. The entire variable domain, with the rest obtained from reference TRBV2 and TRBJ2-3, is as follows: EPEVTQTPSHQVTQMGQEVILRCVPISNHLYFYWYRQILGQKVEFLVSFYNNEISEKSEIFDDQFSVERPDGSNFTLKIRSTKLEDSAMYFCASRDSLAVWGDTQYFGPGTRLTVL.